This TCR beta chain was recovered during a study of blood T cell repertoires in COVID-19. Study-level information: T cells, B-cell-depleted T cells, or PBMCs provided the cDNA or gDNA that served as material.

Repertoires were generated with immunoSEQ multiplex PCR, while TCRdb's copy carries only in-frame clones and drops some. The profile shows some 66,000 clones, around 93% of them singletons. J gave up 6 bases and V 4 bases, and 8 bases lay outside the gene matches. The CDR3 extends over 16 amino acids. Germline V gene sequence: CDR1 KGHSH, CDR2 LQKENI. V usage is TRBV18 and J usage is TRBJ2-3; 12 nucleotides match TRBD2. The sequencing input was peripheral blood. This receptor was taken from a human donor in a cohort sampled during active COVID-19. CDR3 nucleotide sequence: TGTGCCAGCTCACAAGAGACTAGCGGGAGTGTCGATACGCAGTATTTT. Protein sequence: CASSQETSGSVDTQYF.